The present entry profiles one T cell receptor beta chain with its context. The junction does not match germline at one end; this may be a read error. iRepertoire HTBI primers and Arm-PCR of CDR3 regions built TCR beta libraries. MiXCR, run by TCRdb on the multiplex PCR reads, gives a single entry per CDR3 protein. The sample records about 660,000 distinct CDR3 sequences, about 32% being singletons. The record originates from a study of regulatory T cells in long-lasting Graves disease. CDR3 size: 13 residues. The germline V gene encodes CDR1 MNHEY and CDR2 SMNVEV (reference sequence). Specified time point: persistent/refractory GD, antithyroid drugs over 5 years with positive TRAb. PBMC RNA was the source of the TCR library.

The sequence came from a female donor with Graves disease. The gene calls are TRBV27 and TRBJ1-1; no clear D. Sequenced material: peripheral blood mononuclear cells (PBMCs), taken when the disease was refractory, from a patient treated with antithyroid drugs. CDR3 DNA: TGTGCCAGCGGTTTATCGGAGGACTCTACAGCTTTCTTT. Translation: CASGLSEDSTAFF.